The 28 T cell receptor beta chains reported below all come from one sample, sequenced in a study of cytomegalovirus exposure and HLA in healthy donors. With 60 Vbeta and 13 Jbeta primers, the PCR was carried out. Profiling relied on immunoSEQ multiplex PCR, and the TCRdb table lists in-frame clones only, not all of them. The sample lists approximately 160,000 clones, around 80% seen once, with just under 5% in the top ten. Sequenced input: PBMCs. The receptors come from a male donor in good health and CMV-seronegative.

CDR3 region: CASSSMLEDTQYF. CDR3 DNA: TGTGCCAGCAGCTCGATGCTCGAGGATACGCAGTATTTT. This rearrangement joins TRBV5-6 to TRBJ2-3; D remains unclear. The CDR3 is made up of 13 amino acids. Trimming shortened V by 3 bases and J by 6 bases, and 11 bases separated the two germline ends. CDR1 is SGHDT and CDR2 is YYEEEE in the germline V gene.

This sequence joins TRBV10-3 and TRBJ2-1; 12 nucleotides line up with TRBD2. The germline V gene has CDR1 ENHRY and CDR2 SYGVKD. The V and J ends lost 7 bases and 4 bases, in that order; junction bases with no gene match: 5. This CDR3 is 15 amino acids long. The CDR3 loop reads CAINALAGGYNEQFF. The CDR3 DNA reads as TGTGCCATCAATGCACTAGCGGGGGGATACAATGAGCAGTTCTTC.

This chain uses TRBV4-2 with TRBJ2-5, with D perhaps matching TRBD2 (6 bases). The germline gives CDR1 LGHNA, CDR2 YNFKEQ. This CDR3 has 16 residues. V lost 1 base and J 4 bases, leaving 16 bases between the germline ends. The CDR3 DNA follows: TGTGCCAGCAGCCAAGGGGAATGGCGGGGAGGAGAGACCCAGTACTTC. This sequence encodes CASSQGEWRGGETQYF.

The gene calls are TRBV29-1 and TRBJ2-7; TRBD1 matches 8 bases. The CDR3 loop spans 15 amino acids. The junction had 8 bases not matched to a gene; V was cut back by 0 bases and J by 4 bases. The germline V gene encodes CDR1 SQVTM and CDR2 ANQGSEA. The CDR3 DNA reads TGCAGCGTTGAAGATCAACAGGGGGGACAATACGAGCAGTACTTC. Residues: CSVEDQQGGQYEQYF.

This clone was found a few times. The same CDR3 arises from other DNA sequences in this sample as well. The chain uses TRBV7-3 and TRBJ1-1; D remains unclear. Trimming cost V 6 bases and J 0 bases, with 8 bases left between them. Germline loops: CDR1 SGHTA, CDR2 FQGTGA. This CDR3 contains 13 residues. The CDR3 reads CASSSGMNTEAFF. Here the CDR3 DNA reads TGTGCCAGCAGTTCAGGCATGAACACTGAAGCTTTCTTT.

The chain uses TRBV6-5 and TRBJ2-2, with D hard to call. Germline V gene data show CDR1 as MNHEY and CDR2 as SVGAGI. The CDR3 length is 15 residues. V lost 2 bases, J lost 3 bases, and 10 bases lay in between. The chain's CDR3 is CASSYSVSDTGELFF. The CDR3, as DNA: TGTGCCAGCAGTTACAGCGTTTCGGACACCGGGGAGCTGTTTTTT.

This clone was recorded only once. The V and J genes are TRBV5-1 and TRBJ1-5; the match to TRBD1 covers 7 bases. The junction had 4 bases not matched to a gene; V was cut back by 4 bases and J by 3 bases. CDR3 size: 14 residues. Germline-derived CDR1 and CDR2 are SGHRS and YFSETQ. CDR3 in amino acids: CASSTGTDNQPQHF. As DNA, the CDR3 is TGCGCCAGCAGCACCGGGACAGACAATCAGCCCCAGCATTTT.

The chain is built from TRBV7-9 and TRBJ2-6; D remains unclear. From germline, CDR1 is SEHNR and CDR2 FQNEAQ (reference sequence). V was clipped by 5 bases and J by 0 bases, with 5 bases between them. The CDR3 is 14 residues long. CDR3 DNA: TGTGCCAGCAGCATGAGCTCTGGGGCCAACGTCCTGACTTTC. Translation: CASSMSSGANVLTF.

The chain recombines TRBV9 with TRBJ2-6; 10 bases map to TRBD2. This CDR3 is built from 19 residues. The germline CDR1 and CDR2 sequences are SGDLS and YYNGEE. Unmatched junction bases numbered 9, after V lost 2 bases and J lost 1 base. CDR3 in DNA: TGTGCCAGCAGCGTGGGTCTAGCGGGAGAGGGTTCTGGGGCCAACGTCCTGACTTTC. Encoded protein: CASSVGLAGEGSGANVLTF. The full variable domain, completed using reference TRBV9 and TRBJ2-6, is DSGVTQTPKHLITATGQRVTLRCSPRSGDLSVYWYQQSLDQGLQFLIQYYNGEERAKGNILERFSAQQFPDLHSELNLSSLELGDSALYFCASSVGLAGEGSGANVLTFGAGSRLTVL.

The chain recombines TRBV2 with TRBJ1-1; a weak D match, TRBD1 (5 bases). The germline CDR1 and CDR2 sequences are SNHLY and FYNNEI. V was clipped by 9 bases and J by 0 bases, with 8 bases between them. This CDR3 has 12 amino acids. The CDR3 sequence is CARGQLNTEAFF. DNA of the CDR3: TGTGCCAGGGGGCAGTTGAACACTGAAGCTTTCTTT. The variable domain in full, completed from reference TRBV2 and TRBJ1-1, reads EPEVTQTPSHQVTQMGQEVILRCVPISNHLYFYWYRQILGQKVEFLVSFYNNEISEKSEIFDDQFSVERPDGSNFTLKIRSTKLEDSAMYFCARGQLNTEAFFGQGTRLTVV.

The chain couples TRBV5-6 to TRBJ2-1, with 11 bases lining up with TRBD2. V shed 4 bases, J shed 4 bases, and the junction held 4 bases outside the gene matches. Germline CDR1 SGHDT, CDR2 YYEEEE. This CDR3 is 15 amino acids long. The chain's CDR3 is CASSLTSGIYNEQFF. In DNA form, the CDR3 reads TGTGCCAGCAGCCTGACTAGCGGGATATACAATGAGCAGTTCTTC.

The chain has TRBV19 and TRBJ2-2, with a weak D call TRBD2 (5 bases). Trimming took 7 bases from V and 1 from J, leaving 10 bases between them. This CDR3 is built from 14 residues. Germline CDR1 LNHDA, CDR2 SQIVND (reference sequence). The CDR3 sequence is CASMRVRNTGELFF. In nucleotides, the CDR3 is TGTGCCAGTATGAGGGTCAGGAACACCGGGGAGCTGTTTTTT.

On this clone: The sample holds other DNA sequences that translate to the same CDR3. The chain carries TRBV2 and TRBJ2-7; 14 bases match TRBD2. The V and J ends lost 9 bases and 0 bases, in that order; junction bases with no gene match: 10. In germline, CDR1 is SNHLY, CDR2 FYNNEI. The CDR3 consists of 17 residues. The CDR3 nucleotides read TGTGCCAGTATTCCGGGACTAGCGGGGGAGAGCTCCTACGAGCAGTACTTC. It yields the protein CASIPGLAGESSYEQYF. Complete variable domain (other parts from reference TRBV2 and TRBJ2-7): EPEVTQTPSHQVTQMGQEVILRCVPISNHLYFYWYRQILGQKVEFLVSFYNNEISEKSEIFDDQFSVERPDGSNFTLKIRSTKLEDSAMYFCASIPGLAGESSYEQYFGPGTRLTVT.

This chain uses TRBV30 with TRBJ2-7; possibly TRBD2 for D (5 bases). The germline gives CDR1 GTSNPN, CDR2 SVGIG (reference sequence). The CDR3 has 12 amino acids. Trimming left V 2 bases short and J 7 bases short, with 12 bases between. In nucleotides, the CDR3 is TGTGCCTGGAGTTCCGGGGTGAGGGAGCAGTACTTC. Encoded protein: CAWSSGVREQYF.

The chain joins TRBV28 to TRBJ2-7; 9 positions agree with TRBD1. The V and J ends lost 5 bases and 2 bases, in that order; junction bases with no gene match: 4. The CDR3 extends over 14 amino acids. Germline CDR1 and CDR2: MDHEN and SYDVKM. This chain's CDR3 is CASSLGTGPYEQYF. The CDR3 DNA follows: TGTGCCAGCAGTCTCGGGACAGGGCCCTACGAGCAGTACTTC.

This clone was seen a few times. The rearrangement links TRBV9 to TRBJ2-3; D is possibly TRBD2 (5 bases). CDR1 and CDR2 (germline): SGDLS, YYNGEE. The CDR3 totals 13 residues. Trimming shortened V by 3 bases and J by 11 bases, and 16 bases separated the two germline ends. The CDR3 sequence: CASSGPLVEGQYF. The CDR3 nucleotides read TGTGCCAGCAGCGGGCCCCTAGTCGAGGGGCAGTATTTT.

The chain couples TRBV6-6 to TRBJ2-1; D is unresolved. V lost 2 bases and J 3 bases, leaving 14 bases between the germline ends. CDR1 is MNHNY and CDR2 is SVGAGI in the germline V gene (reference sequence). The CDR3 spans 16 residues. The CDR3 is CASSYELLSLYNEQFF. The CDR3 region has the DNA TGTGCCAGCAGTTACGAACTCCTCTCCCTCTACAATGAGCAGTTCTTC.

This clone was picked up a small number of times. V usage is TRBV10-3 and J usage is TRBJ2-3, with TRBD2 identical over 12 bases. CDR1 ENHRY and CDR2 SYGVKD come from the germline V gene. This CDR3 region has 20 residues. Trimming at V came to 0 bases and at J to 3 bases, leaving 13 bases not matched to a gene. The CDR3 nucleotides are TGTGCCATCAGTGAGTCTCGGCTAGCGGGAGGGCCGGAGAGGACAGATACGCAGTATTTT. It encodes CAISESRLAGGPERTDTQYF.

The rearrangement uses TRBV27 and TRBJ2-7; TRBD2 might be the D (5 bases). The CDR3 is 16 residues long. V was trimmed by 6 bases and J by 4 bases, leaving 22 bases between them. Per the germline V gene, CDR1 is MNHEY and CDR2 is SMNVEV (reference sequence). The CDR3 DNA is TGTGCCAGCAGCACACGCCCCGCTAGCATGGGATACGAGCAGTACTTC. It specifies CASSTRPASMGYEQYF.

The chain has TRBV5-4 and TRBJ2-7, with a weak D call TRBD1 (5 bases). The CDR3 has 14 amino acids. V lost 2 bases and J lost 0, with 9 bases in between. CDR1 and CDR2 (germline): SGHNT, YYREEE (reference sequence). This chain's CDR3 is CASSFRTGSYEQYF. CDR3 bases: TGTGCCAGCAGCTTTAGAACAGGCTCCTACGAGCAGTACTTC.

The rearrangement uses TRBV6-1 and TRBJ1-1, with D hard to call. This CDR3 is 12 amino acids long. The germline V gene encodes CDR1 MNHNS and CDR2 SASEGT. V lost 10 bases, J lost 1 base, and 10 bases lay in between. The CDR3 DNA reads TGTGCCACCCCTCGGGGGAACACTGAAGCTTTCTTT. It translates to CATPRGNTEAFF.

The V and J genes are TRBV5-1 and TRBJ2-2, with 13 nucleotides matching TRBD2. The CDR3 spans 16 residues. V trimming: 3 bases; J trimming: 5 bases; junction bases outside the gene matches: 4. Per germline, CDR1 SGHRS and CDR2 YFSETQ. The CDR3 nucleotides read TGCGCCAGCAGCTCGGGACTAGCGGGGCTAACCGGGGAGCTGTTTTTT. Translated, it gives CASSSGLAGLTGELFF. Supplemented by reference TRBV5-1 and TRBJ2-2, the full variable domain reads KAGVTQTPRYLIKTRGQQVTLSCSPISGHRSVSWYQQTPGQGLQFLFEYFSETQRNKGNFPGRFSGRQFSNSRSEMNVSTLELGDSALYLCASSSGLAGLTGELFFGEGSRLTVL.

In this sample, this clone turned up a few times. Other DNA sequences within the sample encode an identical CDR3. V is TRBV2 and J is TRBJ1-1; 7 bases line up with TRBD1. CDR3 size: 14 residues. The germline V gene encodes CDR1 SNHLY and CDR2 FYNNEI. Germline trimming cut 5 bases from V and 1 base from J; bases unmatched to any gene: 4. The CDR3 sequence: CASSLQGPNTEAFF. CDR3 sequence (DNA): TGTGCCAGCAGTTTACAGGGGCCGAACACTGAAGCTTTCTTT.

This chain links TRBV6-5 with TRBJ2-2; TRBD1 matches at 7 bases. This CDR3 is built from 15 residues. Germline V gene lookup returns CDR1 MNHEY and CDR2 SVGAGI. The V and J ends lost 8 bases and 4 bases, in that order; junction bases with no gene match: 10. The CDR3 protein is CASLSQGSVTGELFF. As DNA, the CDR3 is TGTGCCAGCCTCTCACAGGGGAGCGTCACCGGGGAGCTGTTTTTT.

The chain joins TRBV2 to TRBJ1-2, with D possibly matching TRBD1 (6 bases). V was clipped by 7 bases and J by 5 bases, with 14 bases between them. The length of the CDR3 is 13 residues. Germline CDR1 reads SNHLY; CDR2 reads FYNNEI. CDR3 sequence reads: CASKQGRIYGYTF. DNA for the CDR3: TGTGCCAGCAAGCAGGGGAGAATTTATGGCTACACCTTC.

V is TRBV6-1 and J is TRBJ2-3; 9 nucleotides agree with TRBD1. Trimming removed 5 bases from V and 4 bases from J; junction bases left unmatched: 1. The length of the CDR3 is 13 residues. CDR1 is MNHNS and CDR2 is SASEGT in the germline V gene. CDR3 in DNA: TGTGCCAGCAGTTGGACAGGGGCAGATACGCAGTATTTT. It codes for CASSWTGADTQYF.

This clone has a handful of counts. This sequence joins TRBV7-9 and TRBJ2-7; 7 bases line up with TRBD2. The CDR3 has 14 residues. Losses at the gene ends were 1 base for V and 5 bases for J; bases not matched to a gene: 5. Germline V gene lookup returns CDR1 SEHNR and CDR2 FQNEAQ (reference sequence). The CDR3 region is CASSLGEGKNEQYF. The CDR3, as DNA: TGTGCCAGCAGCTTAGGGGAGGGAAAAAACGAGCAGTACTTC.

V is TRBV29-1 and J is TRBJ2-1, with 9 positions matching TRBD2. The CDR3 is made up of 13 amino acids. Germline assignment: CDR1 SQVTM and CDR2 ANQGSEA. Losses at the gene ends were 4 bases for V and 9 bases for J; bases not matched to a gene: 7. Here the CDR3 DNA reads TGCAGCGTTGTCGCGGGAGGGCCTCGTGAGCAGTTCTTC. It yields the protein CSVVAGGPREQFF.